The rows below give T cell receptor beta chains drawn from one sample of a study of OX40 agonist ivuxolimab in advanced cancers. Some clones are missing from TCRdb's copy, which holds only in-frame ones; the method was immunoSEQ multiplex PCR. The repertoire holds 55,000 to 75,000 clones, with 87% as singletons. Sequencing used CD4+ or CD8+ T cells sorted from blood, obtained in a trial of the OX40 agonist ivuxolimab. These TCRs come from an adult with an advanced solid tumor such as melanoma, head and neck, liver or kidney cancer. The CDR3 runs from the conserved cysteine through the conserved F or W. Each record gives: D gene, J gene, CDR3 length, V gene, clone size, CDR3 DNA, CDR3 protein. The D gene is left open where the match is weak. Rows may omit the clone size; those that give it use once, few, many or a size class.

- TRBJ2-2 15 TRBV7-6 - TGTGCCAGCAGCTTAATTCCAGTATCGACCGGGGAGCTGTTTTTT CASSLIPVSTGELFF
- TRBJ1-6 15 TRBV7-6 - TGTGCCAGCAGCCCGGGGGATACAAACGGTTCACCCCTCCACTTT CASSPGDTNGSPLHF
- TRBJ2-5 13 TRBV18 once TGTGCCAGCTCCGGATCTGGCGGTGAGACCCAGTACTTC CASSGSGGETQYF
- TRBJ1-4 15 TRBV7-3 - TGTGCCAGCAGCTTAACAGGCGCAACTAATGAAAAACTGTTTTTT CASSLTGATNEKLFF
- TRBJ1-2 14 TRBV6-1 - TGTGCCAGCAACGACGGCTTTTCTAACTATGGCTACACCTTC CASNDGFSNYGYTF
- TRBJ2-5 14 TRBV6-5 - TGTGCCAGCAGAGGTTTTAGCGGCCAAGCGGCCCAGTACTTC CASRGFSGQAAQYF
- TRBJ1-4 15 TRBV19 - TGTGCCAGTACCAGCCAAGGCCCCCTTAATGAAAAACTGTTTTTT CASTSQGPLNEKLFF
- TRBJ1-6 14 TRBV5-6 - TGTGCCAGCAGCTTGGCGCAGGTGGGTTCACCCCTCCACTTT CASSLAQVGSPLHF
- TRBJ1-3 16 TRBV4-1 - TGCGCCAGCAGCCATTTGGGGACAAATTCTGGAAACACCATATATTTT CASSHLGTNSGNTIYF
TRBD1 TRBJ1-1 16 TRBV6-5 - TGTGCCAGCAGTTACACCCCCACCAGGGGGGTCACTGAAGCTTTCTTT CASSYTPTRGVTEAFF
- TRBJ1-2 11 TRBV20-1 - TGCAGTGCTAGGTTAGGTGGGGCCTACACCTTC CSARLGGAYTF
TRBD1 TRBJ2-2 15 TRBV5-1 - TGCGCCAGCAGCCAGGGACAGAGTAACACCGGGGAGCTGTTTTTT CASSQGQSNTGELFF
- TRBJ2-2 13 TRBV7-8 - TGTGCCAGCAGCTTATGGGACACGGGGGAGCTGTTTTTT CASSLWDTGELFF
- TRBJ1-5 15 TRBV6-1 - TGTGCCAGCAGCCTCAGTAGGGACACATATCAGCCCCAGCATTTT CASSLSRDTYQPQHF
TRBD2 TRBJ2-1 16 TRBV18 - TGTGCCAGCTCACCACCGAATAGCGGGAACTACAATGAGCAGTTCTTC CASSPPNSGNYNEQFF
- TRBJ1-1 16 TRBV30 - TGTGCCTGGAGTTCCCCGGGATCTAGGCCGGATAGGGGAGCTTTCTTT CAWSSPGSRPDRGAFF
- TRBJ2-7 12 TRBV5-6 - TGTGCCAGCAGCTGGGGCCATGACGAGCAGTACTTC CASSWGHDEQYF
TRBD1 TRBJ2-1 16 TRBV6-6 - TGTGCCAGCAGGGCCCCCGGACAGGGGAATGGAGGCTGGCAGTTCTTC CASRAPGQGNGGWQFF
TRBD2 TRBJ2-7 16 TRBV10-2 - TGCGCCAGCAGTGAATGGACTAGCGGAGATTCCTACGAGCAGTACTTC CASSEWTSGDSYEQYF
TRBD2 TRBJ2-1 15 TRBV10-2 - TGCGCCAGCAGGCTAGCGGGAGGGGCAAACAATGAGCAGTTCTTC CASRLAGGANNEQFF
- TRBJ1-5 15 TRBV2 - TGTGCCAGCAGATCAGATCAGGGGTCCGGACAGCCCCAGCATTTT CASRSDQGSGQPQHF
- TRBJ2-7 11 TRBV6-1 - TGTGCCAGCAGCTCCGACAGGCGCTTTTACTTC CASSSDRRFYF
TRBD1 TRBJ2-2 15 TRBV19 - TGTGCCAGTAGTATCCAGACAGGGAAGGCCGGGGAGCTGTTTTTT CASSIQTGKAGELFF